These 27 T cell receptor beta chains share one sample of origin, sequenced in a study of identical twins. TCRdb reprocessed the 5' RACE reads via MiXCR and lists one record per CDR3 protein. The table lists about 470,000 distinct CDR3 sequences, 24% of them singletons. These same data were also listed under a study on T cells expressing NK-cell markers.

Specimen: CD4+ T cells sorted from blood. These receptors all stem from a woman between 18 and 30 years old in good health.

The chain joins TRBV12-3 or TRBV12-4 to TRBJ1-2; D not certain. The V end was cut by 3 bases, the J end by 1 base, with 9 bases between. The CDR3 has 14 amino acids. This CDR3 is CASSFHRFNYGYTF. In nucleotides, the CDR3 is TGTGCCAGCAGTTTCCATCGGTTTAACTATGGCTACACCTTC.

This clonotype turned up a few times. At one of its ends the junction is not consistent with the germline gene, which may arise from a read error. V gene TRBV20-1 combines with J gene TRBJ2-5, with D perhaps TRBD2 (7 bases). CDR3 size: 17 residues. Germline V gene data show CDR1 as DFQATT and CDR2 as SNEGSKA (reference sequence). CDR3 coding DNA: TGCTGTGCTAGAGATAGAGGCGGGGGCGCCGCCAGTAAGACCCAGTACTTC. This encodes CCARDRGGGAASKTQYF.

The chain recombines TRBV7-9 with TRBJ1-4; D is uncertain. Trimming removed 7 bases from V and 8 bases from J, with 17 bases in between. Germline values: CDR1 SEHNR, CDR2 FQNEAQ (reference sequence). The length of the CDR3 is 14 residues. CDR3 sequence: CASNTAALGEKLFF. In nucleotides, the CDR3 is TGTGCCAGCAACACGGCGGCGTTGGGAGAAAAACTGTTTTTT.

The V and J genes are TRBV6-6 and TRBJ2-7; D is possibly TRBD2 (6 bases). V lost 8 bases and J 5 bases, leaving 13 bases between the germline ends. Germline CDR1 MNHNY, CDR2 SVGAGI (reference sequence). The CDR3 has 12 amino acids. The CDR3 is CASGDWADEQYF. Here the CDR3 DNA reads TGTGCCAGCGGGGACTGGGCCGACGAGCAGTACTTC.

The chain employs TRBV9 and TRBJ2-2; D is unclear. V was trimmed by 4 bases and J by 4 bases, leaving 8 bases between them. The CDR3 is 13 amino acids. CDR1 is SGDLS and CDR2 is YYNGEE in the germline V gene. The CDR3 bases are TGTGCCAGCAGCCCACGTCCCACCGGGGAGCTGTTTTTT. Amino acid sequence: CASSPRPTGELFF.

The chain links TRBV14 to TRBJ2-2; D gene ambiguous. Germline CDR1 is SGHDN and CDR2 is FVKESK. The CDR3 consists of 16 residues. Trimming removed 2 bases from V and 4 bases from J, with 14 bases in between. CDR3 residues: CASSQLPLLFTGELFF. The CDR3 coding sequence is TGTGCCAGCAGCCAATTGCCATTGCTTTTCACCGGGGAGCTGTTTTTT.

This clonotype was observed a handful of times. CDR3 loop: CASSLGGGQMNTEAFF. The CDR3 coding sequence is TGTGCCAGCAGCTTGGGAGGTGGACAGATGAACACTGAAGCTTTCTTT. This chain links TRBV5-4 with TRBJ1-1; D may be TRBD1 (6 bases). The CDR3 is 16 amino acids. Between the trimmed V and J ends, which lost 0 bases and 0 bases, there was a span of 12 bases. The germline gives CDR1 SGHNT, CDR2 YYREEE (reference sequence). The whole variable domain, remainder taken from reference TRBV5-4 and TRBJ1-1, is ETGVTQSPTHLIKTRGQQVTLRCSSQSGHNTVSWYQQALGQGPQFIFQYYREEENGRGNFPPRFSGLQFPNYSSELNVNALELDDSALYLCASSLGGGQMNTEAFFGQGTRLTVV.

This clonotype was observed a handful of times. The V gene is TRBV29-1, the J gene TRBJ2-1; 7 bases match TRBD1. CDR3 length equals 11 residues. V was clipped by 6 bases and J by 6 bases; unmatched bases: 2. Germline V gene data show CDR1 as SQVTM and CDR2 as ANQGSEA. The chain's CDR3 is CSVWDSNEQFF. In DNA form, the CDR3 reads TGCAGCGTCTGGGACAGCAATGAGCAGTTCTTC.

This clonotype has only a few counts. The CDR3 protein is CASSPTSGGGNEQFF. CDR3 bases: TGTGCCAGCAGTCCTACTAGCGGGGGAGGCAATGAGCAGTTCTTC. The rearrangement links TRBV2 to TRBJ2-1, with 11 bases matching TRBD2. The CDR3 consists of 15 residues. Losses at the gene ends were 5 bases for V and 6 bases for J; bases not matched to a gene: 6. Germline values: CDR1 SNHLY, CDR2 FYNNEI.

V gene TRBV3-1 combines with J gene TRBJ2-7; the D gene is possibly TRBD1 (6 bases). The CDR3 loop spans 14 amino acids. Trimming pared 2 bases from V and 7 bases from J, leaving 15 bases between. Germline V gene sequence: CDR1 LGHDT, CDR2 YNNKEL (reference sequence). The CDR3 DNA sequence: TGTGCCAGCAGCCAACGATACAGGGTATGGGAGCAGTACTTC. It is translated as CASSQRYRVWEQYF.

CDR3 residues: CASSLGTGGAMAAFF. DNA for the CDR3: TGTGCCAGCAGCTTAGGAACAGGGGGCGCGATGGCCGCTTTCTTT. This sequence joins TRBV7-9 and TRBJ1-1; TRBD1 matches at 9 bases. J lost 11 bases, V lost 1 base, and 11 bases had no gene match. The CDR3 extends over 15 amino acids. Germline V lookup: CDR1 SEHNR, CDR2 FQNEAQ (reference sequence).

The rearrangement links TRBV9 to TRBJ2-7; TRBD2 matches at 12 bases. CDR1 SGDLS and CDR2 YYNGEE come from the germline V gene. Trimming removed 3 bases from V and 4 bases from J; junction bases left unmatched: 2. The CDR3 is 14 residues long. CDR3 sequence: CASSAGLAGYEQYF. CDR3 in DNA: TGTGCCAGCAGCGCCGGACTAGCGGGGTACGAGCAGTACTTC.

The rearrangement uses TRBV5-5 and TRBJ1-1; tentatively, D is TRBD1 (5 bases). This CDR3 region has 15 residues. CDR1 and CDR2 (germline): SGHKS, YYEKEE (reference sequence). Trimming removed 6 bases at V and 0 bases at J, with 15 bases between. CDR3 bases: TGTGCCAGCACCGGAGATCAGGGAATGAACACTGAAGCTTTCTTT. It encodes CASTGDQGMNTEAFF.

This clonotype was counted between two and nine times. The chain recombines TRBV20-1 with TRBJ2-7, with D perhaps matching TRBD2 (5 bases). Germline values: CDR1 DFQATT, CDR2 SNEGSKA (reference sequence). The CDR3 length is 14 residues. V lost 0 bases and J lost 3, with 12 bases in between. The CDR3 protein is CSARDSGENYEQYF. As DNA, the CDR3 is TGCAGTGCTAGAGATTCCGGGGAGAACTACGAGCAGTACTTC.

The V gene is TRBV12-3 or TRBV12-4, the J gene TRBJ2-3; 14 positions match TRBD2. V lost 3 bases and J lost 4; bases outside the gene matches: 3. CDR3 size: 16 residues. In DNA, the CDR3 is TGTGCCAGCAGTTTCAGACTAGCGGGAGGGCCAGATACGCAGTATTTT. Residues: CASSFRLAGGPDTQYF.

The V gene is TRBV3-1, the J gene TRBJ2-7; 7 bases agree with TRBD1. V lost 1 base to trimming and J lost 3 bases; unmatched junction nucleotides: 9. The germline CDR1 and CDR2 sequences are LGHDT and YNNKEL (reference sequence). The CDR3 loop spans 16 amino acids. The CDR3 nucleotides are TGTGCCAGCAGCCAAGCGAGAGGACAGGCCCGCTACGAGCAGTACTTC. This gives the protein CASSQARGQARYEQYF.

Concerning this clonotype itself: The junction and the germline gene differ at one end; a read error may be behind it. The chain has TRBV19 and TRBJ2-1, with 7 bases fitting TRBD1. This CDR3 contains 11 residues. Germline V CDR1 and CDR2: LNHDA, SQIVND (reference sequence). The CDR3 sequence is CASSTGDEQFF. The CDR3 coding sequence is TGCGCCAGTAGTACAGGGGATGAGCAGTTCTTC. The full variable domain, its missing parts supplied by reference TRBV19 and TRBJ2-1, is DGGITQSPKYLFRKEGQNVTLSCEQNLNHDAMYWYRQDPGQGLRLIYYSQIVNDFQKGDIAEGYSVSREKKESFPLTVTSAQKNPTAFYLCASSTGDEQFFGPGTRLTVL.

The chain combines TRBV2 with TRBJ2-7; D is tentatively TRBD1 or TRBD2 (5 bases each). The V end lost 6 bases, the J end lost 2 bases, and 11 bases lay between the germline ends. CDR1 is SNHLY and CDR2 is FYNNEI in the germline V gene. This CDR3 has 13 amino acids. CDR3 coding DNA: TGTGCCAGCAGGGGGGACGGTGCCTACGAGCAGTACTTC. Translation: CASRGDGAYEQYF.

The rearrangement uses TRBV15 and TRBJ2-3; D ambiguous. The CDR3 loop spans 14 amino acids. Per germline, CDR1 LNHNV and CDR2 YYDKDF (reference sequence). The V end lost 5 bases, the J end lost 6 bases, and 15 bases lay between the germline ends. The CDR3 reads CATSPPGTGDTQYF. The CDR3 DNA is TGTGCCACCAGCCCTCCCGGTACGGGCGATACGCAGTATTTT.

This clonotype appeared once. This rearrangement joins TRBV12-3 or TRBV12-4 to TRBJ2-7, with 9 bases identical to TRBD1. This CDR3 comprises 16 residues. V shed 5 bases and J 5 bases; nucleotides not matched to a gene: 13. The CDR3 is CASSTLFGQGIHEQYF. The DNA for the CDR3 is TGTGCCAGCAGTACCCTCTTCGGACAGGGGATTCACGAGCAGTACTTC.

This clonotype has just a few counts. The CDR3 here is CASSKQGQGLYEQYF. Written as DNA, the CDR3 is TGTGCCAGCAGCAAACAGGGACAGGGGCTATACGAGCAGTACTTC. J is TRBJ2-7 and V is TRBV27; 10 bases map to TRBD1. The CDR3 spans 15 residues. Trimming took 6 bases from V and 4 from J; bases not matched to a gene: 9. Germline CDR1 and CDR2: MNHEY and SMNVEV (reference sequence).

This clonotype was recorded a few times. The rearrangement uses TRBV5-1 and TRBJ1-1; 11 positions agree with TRBD1. CDR3 length equals 15 residues. Germline assignment: CDR1 SGHRS and CDR2 YFSETQ. J was trimmed by 1 base and V by 7 bases; bases with no gene match: 6. The CDR3 is CASGQGAPTNTEAFF. CDR3 in DNA: TGCGCCAGCGGACAGGGGGCTCCCACGAACACTGAAGCTTTCTTT.

The rearrangement uses TRBV14 and TRBJ2-7; a possible D gene is TRBD2 (6 bases). V was cut by 5 bases and J by 0 bases, with 17 bases left in between. The CDR3 runs 16 residues. The germline V gene encodes CDR1 SGHDN and CDR2 FVKESK. CDR3 amino acids: CASSGPGADPSYEQYF. Here the CDR3 DNA reads TGTGCCAGCAGCGGGCCGGGAGCCGACCCCTCCTACGAGCAGTACTTC.

The chain uses TRBV9 and TRBJ2-2; 10 positions match TRBD2. The CDR3 runs 17 residues. The trim removed 4 bases at V and 4 bases at J, leaving 10 bases unmatched. Germline V gene lookup returns CDR1 SGDLS and CDR2 YYNGEE. CDR3 sequence: CASSRNPGTSVTGELFF. CDR3 in DNA: TGTGCCAGCAGCCGAAACCCCGGGACTAGCGTCACCGGGGAGCTGTTTTTT.

This clonotype was picked up one time. The gene calls are TRBV7-9 and TRBJ1-5; D uncertain. V was clipped by 0 bases and J by 7 bases, with 13 bases between them. The CDR3 consists of 15 residues. CDR1 SEHNR and CDR2 FQNEAQ come from the germline V gene (reference sequence). The CDR3 spells CASSLAEGDGQPQHF. The DNA of the CDR3 is TGTGCCAGCAGCTTAGCGGAGGGTGACGGGCAGCCCCAGCATTTT.

CDR3 residues: CASSSGQAWSDTQYF. The CDR3 DNA sequence: TGCGCCAGCAGTTCCGGACAGGCTTGGTCAGATACGCAGTATTTT. This chain connects TRBV5-1 to TRBJ2-3, with 7 bases lining up with TRBD1. The germline V gene encodes CDR1 SGHRS and CDR2 YFSETQ. Trimming cost V 5 bases and J 4 bases; bases outside gene matches: 10. The CDR3 has 15 residues.

The chain links TRBV29-1 to TRBJ2-1, with D perhaps TRBD1 (5 bases). V was trimmed by 4 bases and J by 9 bases, leaving 16 bases between them. Germline CDR1 is SQVTM and CDR2 is ANQGSEA. This CDR3 comprises 13 residues. CDR3 sequence (DNA): TGCAGCGTTGTGGGTCAGGGATATAGTGAGCAGTTCTTC. Residues: CSVVGQGYSEQFF.